This TCR beta chain was obtained from a study of shared clonotypes between healthy human individuals (TCRdb year 2020). For the wider study: A few men and a couple of women, aged 18 to 49 years, made up the cohort. Different laboratories and diverse techniques were used to prepare libraries and sequence TCR repertoires, to increase sequencing depth and limit assay-specific biases. Leukapheresis yielded between about 0.8 and 8.9 billion PBMCs per donor. The study deeply sequenced blood TCR repertoires of about 5 healthy adults to estimate repertoire size and the extent of clonotype sharing between individuals. For each donor, CD4 naive and CD4 memory were each given three plates, CD8 naive was given two plates, and CD8 memory was given one plate. Study-wide findings and limitations: Clonotypes shared by all four sorted-subset donors showed higher generation probabilities than non-shared clonotypes. Sampling was limited to blood, and TCR repertoires in tissue likely differ from TCR repertoires in blood. Even with the large sequencing depth, rarefaction of the sorted-subset datasets indicated that sequencing was incomplete. Naive subsets generally had larger estimated clonotype richness than memory subsets. Across a few donors, roughly 5% of naive CD4, roughly 3.5% of naive CD8, around 2.1% of memory CD4, and about 0.4% of memory CD8 clonotypes were shared. Pairwise subsampling indicated that sequencing depth was expected to affect the degree of clonotype sharing among donors. Because the study included a small number of donors, the genetic and exposure-history diversity represented was limited.

Including cysteine and phenylalanine, the CDR3 has 13 amino acids. Only CDR3 DNA remains: 39 bases, in frame from the first base. The germline V end is reduced by 4 bases and the J end by 11 bases; junction bases left unmatched: 4. The germline V gene sets CDR1 to MGHRA and CDR2 to YSYEKL. Comments on this clone: This receptor's antigen is unknown. Per-base quality was not reported, and no clone a single base away is much larger than it.

TCR CDR3 regions were amplified from genomic DNA by multiplex PCR using the deep immunoSEQ assay. For each cell subset, the extracted genomic DNA was distributed evenly across all wells of several immunoSEQ 96-well plates, and each plate served as one replicate. For sorted subsets, approximately 190 ng of genomic DNA, equivalent to around 29,000 T cell genomes, went into each replicate PCR. The purified libraries were quantified using a Qubit 3.0 fluorometer, sized with a Bioanalyzer 2100, and then quantified again using the KAPA Library Quantification kit. Every immunoSEQ 96-well plate was sequenced on a dedicated single-read 150-cycle Illumina NextSeq 550 flow cell. In the source study's methods: Because only junctional sequences without quality scores were contained in the immunoSEQ output, filtering matching that applied to full-length reads could not be performed. Sequences were annotated with PyIR, a Python wrapper for IgBLAST v1.9, and V/J genes and CDR3 were assigned using IMGT germline references. Reads were removed for weak V/J assignments (E-value above 1e-6), missing CDR3, stop codons, out-of-frame junctions, or ambiguous translated residues. A V3J clonotype was defined by an identical inferred V gene, J gene, and CDR3 amino acid sequence. The percentage overlap between two repertoires was calculated by dividing the number of shared unique clonotypes by the size of the smaller repertoire. Three approaches were used to assess repertoire richness: RTK rarefaction, the Chao1 estimator, and Recon v2.1 estimates of unobserved clonotypes. For all TCRbeta clonotypes obtained by the gDNA method from four donors, generation probabilities were computed with OLGA. TCRdb took this table from immuneACCESS and kept in-frame rearrangements with V and J called. Such tables lack part of the clones; where checked against another copy, unresolved V genes explain under half of the gap, and the rest is unexplained. Clone size and V and J calls were adopted from that table, with D and trimming inferred from the DNA. The sample table contains 950,000 to 1,100,000 clones; only one count was recorded for approximately 68% of them. Approximately 1.5% of the sample lies in the top ten.

Donors were healthy HIV-negative adults with no recently reported acute infections or vaccinations. Only Caucasian adults living in Nashville, Tennessee, USA were represented among the donors. CD4+ T cells were enriched through magnetic negative selection, after which naive cells were positively selected on CD45RA and the remaining negative fraction served as the memory subset. Blood was collected by leukapheresis, and PBMCs were isolated by Ficoll-Histopaque density gradient centrifugation and then cryopreserved in liquid nitrogen vapor phase. Analytical flow cytometry was used to check the purity and quantity of each magnetically sorted T cell population. Genomic DNA was isolated from each sorted fraction and quantified by UV absorbance on a Nanodrop 2000c.

This TCR was sampled from a man aged 18 to 30 in good health. The sequence joins TRBV4-1 to TRBJ2-6; TRBD1 fits 8 bases in the junction. Source material: memory CD4+ T cells sorted from blood. This sample's cell subset or site label indicates: CD45RA-negative fraction. The DNA sequence is TGCGCCAGCAGCCCAGGGGGCCCTCACGTCCTGACTTTC. This sequence encodes CASSPGGPHVLTF.